This T cell receptor (beta chain) was obtained from a study of human versus mouse CDR3 diversity and MHC coevolution. A word on this clone: The antigen is unknown.

Regarding the study as a whole: The lowest clonal inequality scores came from most of the three human donors. In humans, T-cell selection involved several MHC II alleles.

The assay was immunoSEQ multiplex PCR, and TCRdb's table has in-frame clones only and misses some. The table has roughly 80,000 clones, 85% to 95% seen once; the top ten hold less than 0.19%. Naive CD4 T cells, CD45RO-negative and CD62L-positive, were flow-sorted from PBMCs. Sequencing used naive CD4+ T cells from blood. Subset denoted: CD45RO-negative CD62L-positive naive CD4 T cells. The TCR comes from a person aged 30-70 years in good health.

The CDR3 region has the DNA TGTGCCAGCAGTTACGACAGCTCCTACGAGCAGTACTTC. This gives the protein CASSYDSSYEQYF. The chain uses TRBV6-5 and TRBJ2-7, with a weak D call TRBD1 (5 bases). V lost 2 bases, J lost 0 bases, and 5 bases lay in between. Germline loops: CDR1 MNHEY, CDR2 SVGAGI. The CDR3 has 13 amino acids.